Sequencing of this T cell receptor (beta chain) was carried out in a study of blood T cell repertoires in COVID-19. This CDR3 has 16 amino acids. V was pared by 7 bases and J by 7 bases, with 20 bases between. Looked up from germline, CDR1 is SEHNR and CDR2 is FQNEAQ (reference sequence). Sequenced by immunoSEQ multiplex PCR; TCRdb stores in-frame clones only, minus some. The sample records some 26,000 clones, under 80% being singletons. The material sequenced was peripheral blood. V gene TRBV7-9 combines with J gene TRBJ1-6; TRBD1 might be the D (5 bases). The sequence came from a man between 70 and 80 years old with acute or convalescent COVID-19. The CDR3 loop is CASTLGGIGDNSPLHF. DNA of the CDR3: TGTGCCAGCACCCTGGGCGGGATAGGGGACAATTCACCCCTCCACTTT.